Sequencing of this TCR beta chain was carried out in a study of T cell responses to AZD1222 COVID-19 vaccine. The study's findings and limits: Regions left unmutated in variants are reportedly the target of nearly half of spike-specific TCRs.

Some clones are missing from TCRdb's copy, which holds only in-frame ones; the method was immunoSEQ multiplex PCR. The table includes about 140,000 clones, 92% detected once. As to this clone: Its antigen is not identified. The same CDR3 is also encoded by other DNA sequences in this sample.

The germline V and J ends were trimmed by 1 base and 6 bases, with 5 bases remaining between them. CDR1 SGHRS and CDR2 YFSETQ come from the germline V gene. CDR3 length: 12 amino acids. This chain joins TRBV5-1 and TRBJ2-1; no clear D gene. The sample here was peripheral blood, taken on day 0 of AZD1222 vaccination. The sequence was obtained from an adult in good health. CDR3 DNA: TGCGCCAGCAGCTTGAGTTCCAATGAGCAGTTCTTC. Translated: CASSLSSNEQFF.